These 2 T cell receptor beta chains originate from one sample sequenced in a study of beta chain features in type 1 diabetes. The investigators reverse transcribed all of the isolated RNA, so they sequenced expressed TCRB transcripts. Libraries were prepared by immunoSEQ multiplex PCR; TCRdb keeps only in-frame clonotypes and omits some of them. The table shows around 430,000 clones, with approximately 31% occurring only once. The sample comprised naive CD4+ T cells from blood. The receptors were gathered from a man between 18 and 35 years old in good health.

The chain employs TRBV23-1 and TRBJ1-1; D remains ambiguous. TRBV23-1 is reported as an ORF; its role is uncertain. The CDR3 consists of 13 residues. The V end was cut by 0 bases, the J end by 5 bases, with 7 bases between. CDR3 protein: CASSQSGETEAFF. The CDR3 DNA is TGCGCCAGCAGTCAATCGGGAGAGACTGAAGCTTTCTTT.

Worth noting for this clone: At one of its ends the junction is not consistent with the germline gene, which may arise from a read error. The chain uses TRBV7-7 and TRBJ2-1; 7 bases match TRBD1. The CDR3 contains 13 residues. CDR1 is SSHAT, CDR2 FNYEAQ, per germline (reference sequence). CDR3 sequence reads: CASSLGTDNEQFF. The CDR3 DNA follows: TGTGCTAGCAGCTTAGGGACAGACAATGAGCAGTTCTTC.